This T cell receptor beta chain was recorded in a study of cytomegalovirus exposure and HLA in healthy donors. Study-level points and caveats: The analysis excluded some indistinguishable V segments, including TRBV6-2 and TRBV6-3. Reports state that TCR beta sequences accurately predicted most subjects' HLA-A and HLA-B alleles. In a later analysis, approximately 18,000 TCR beta sequences were associated with HLA alleles at 0.05 false discovery rate.

Germline V gene data show CDR1 as MNHEY and CDR2 as SVGAGI. This CDR3 region has 16 residues. V gave up 2 bases and J gave up 2 bases, with 12 bases separating them. About this clone: Its target is unknown.

60 Vbeta and 13 Jbeta primers were used in PCR. Using immunoSEQ multiplex PCR, the repertoire was profiled, and TCRdb retains in-frame clones only, with some absent. Among 110,000 to 150,000 clones listed, 79% were seen once. The V gene is TRBV6-5, the J gene TRBJ2-2; TRBD2 might be the D (5 bases). The TCR was taken from a man aged 18-30 years in good health and CMV-seronegative. Sequences were obtained from PBMCs. CDR3 in DNA: TGTGCCAGCAGTTACCGCGTCGGGGTAAACACCGGGGAGCTGTTTTTT. Translating gives CASSYRVGVNTGELFF.